The present T cell receptor (beta chain) was sequenced within a study of STAT3 mutations in large granular lymphocyte leukemia. Study information: Roughly half of the longitudinally sequenced T-LGLL patients carried detectable canonical activating STAT3 mutations. Immunosuppressive therapy was given to more than half of T-LGLL patients. Points from the study as a whole: A small but highly pathogenic clone may have been missed. In T-cell large granular lymphocyte leukemia, about half of patients showed multiple immunodominant subclonotypes.

With regard to this clone: Its target is not known.

V was trimmed by 1 base and J by 0 bases, leaving 16 bases between them. Germline V gene lookup returns CDR1 MGHRA and CDR2 YSYEKL. This CDR3 contains 18 residues. Average productive template count per sample was roughly 40,000. The assay was immunoSEQ multiplex PCR, and TCRdb's table has in-frame clones only and misses some. The sample includes some 9,100 clones, roughly 90% of them seen just once. The rearrangement joins TRBV4-1 to TRBJ2-1; D might be TRBD2 (5 bases). The TCR originated in a man aged 55 to 70 with T-cell large granular lymphocyte leukemia. Some clones in this sample may be carry-over from other donors' samples. Input material: peripheral blood mononuclear cells. The CDR3 is CASSQVGDRADSYNEQFF. The DNA for the CDR3 is TGCGCCAGCAGCCAAGTCGGTGACCGAGCGGACTCCTACAATGAGCAGTTCTTC.